This T cell receptor (beta chain) was retrieved from a study of long-term antiretroviral therapy in people with HIV. Study-wide findings and caveats: ART adherence, viral resistance and therapy changes went unrecorded.

J lost 5 bases, V lost 6 bases, and 7 bases had no gene match. Germline V gene sequence: CDR1 LNHDA, CDR2 SQIVND (reference sequence). The CDR3 is made up of 15 amino acids. It was version v3.0 of the immunoSEQ assay that was run at survey level. Profiled with immunoSEQ multiplex PCR; TCRdb holds only in-frame clones, not every one. The table has roughly 15,000 clones, approximately 82% seen once. The sample holds one count of this clone. Its antigen is not known. The chain joins TRBV19 to TRBJ2-5, with 12 nucleotides matching TRBD2. This TCR was sampled from a man aged 25-45 years with HIV. The source material was unsorted PBMCs, sampled 0.4 years after starting antiretroviral therapy. This CDR3 is CASSTTSGGRETQYF. The CDR3 region has the DNA TGTGCCAGTAGCACGACTAGCGGGGGCAGGGAGACCCAGTACTTC.